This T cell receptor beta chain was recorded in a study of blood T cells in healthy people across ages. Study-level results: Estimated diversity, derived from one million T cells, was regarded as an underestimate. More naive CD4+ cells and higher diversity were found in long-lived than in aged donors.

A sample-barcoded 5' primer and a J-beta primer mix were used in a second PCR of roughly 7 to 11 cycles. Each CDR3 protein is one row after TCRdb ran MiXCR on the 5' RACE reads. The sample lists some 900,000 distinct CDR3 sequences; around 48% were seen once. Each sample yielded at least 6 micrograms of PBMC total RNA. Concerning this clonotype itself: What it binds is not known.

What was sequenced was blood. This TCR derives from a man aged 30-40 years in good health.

Written as DNA, the CDR3 is TGTGCCAGCAGCTTAATGGGACAGGGGTACGATGAGCAGTTCTTC. The encoded protein is CASSLMGQGYDEQFF. The genes are TRBV11-3 and TRBJ2-1; 10 bases match TRBD1. J was trimmed by 8 bases and V by 2 bases; bases with no gene match: 6. This CDR3 has 15 amino acids. In germline, CDR1 is SGHNT, CDR2 YENEEA.